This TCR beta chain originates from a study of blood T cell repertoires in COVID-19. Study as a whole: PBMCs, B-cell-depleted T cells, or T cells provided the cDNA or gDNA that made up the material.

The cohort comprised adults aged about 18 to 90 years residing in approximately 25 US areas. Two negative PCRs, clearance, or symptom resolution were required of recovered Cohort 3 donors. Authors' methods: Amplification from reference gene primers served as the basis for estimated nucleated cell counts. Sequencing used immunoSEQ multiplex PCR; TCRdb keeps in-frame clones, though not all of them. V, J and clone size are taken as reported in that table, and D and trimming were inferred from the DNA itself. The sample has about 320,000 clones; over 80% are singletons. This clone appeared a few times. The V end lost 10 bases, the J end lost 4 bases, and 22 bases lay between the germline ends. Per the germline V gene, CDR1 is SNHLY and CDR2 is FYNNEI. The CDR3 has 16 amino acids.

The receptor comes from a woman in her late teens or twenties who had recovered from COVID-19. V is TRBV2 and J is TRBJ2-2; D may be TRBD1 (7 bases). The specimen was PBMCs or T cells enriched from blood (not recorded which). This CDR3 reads CATSLRGARGTGELFF. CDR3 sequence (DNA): TGTGCCACCTCCCTCAGGGGGGCGCGGGGCACCGGGGAGCTGTTTTTT. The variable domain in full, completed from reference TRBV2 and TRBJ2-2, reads EPEVTQTPSHQVTQMGQEVILRCVPISNHLYFYWYRQILGQKVEFLVSFYNNEISEKSEIFDDQFSVERPDGSNFTLKIRSTKLEDSAMYFCATSLRGARGTGELFFGEGSRLTVL.